The 8 T cell receptor beta chains reported below all come from one sample, sequenced in a study of vaccination effects on CD4 cells after COVID-19. After less than twelve days in culture, the CD4+ T cells were isolated. The data were produced by immunoSEQ multiplex PCR, yet TCRdb's version contains in-frame clones alone and is incomplete. The profile covers 45,000 to 50,000 clones, with approximately 61% appearing a single time and 4.5% to 7% taken by the ten largest. Their recognized antigens are unknown. This sample comprised CD4+ T cells from PBMCs cultured without peptide, obtained before COVID-19 vaccination. Receptors originate from a human donor who received a COVID-19 vaccine.

This chain connects TRBV27 to TRBJ2-5; TRBD1 is a possible D gene (5 bases). Germline V gene data show CDR1 as MNHEY and CDR2 as SMNVEV (reference sequence). Deletions cut 5 bases from V and 5 bases from J, with 18 bases between. CDR3 size: 15 residues. CDR3 sequence reads: CASSPQGVSGETQYF. As DNA, the CDR3 is TGTGCCAGCAGTCCCCAGGGTGTCAGTGGGGAGACCCAGTACTTC.

The chain links TRBV6-5 to TRBJ2-1, with D tentatively TRBD1 (5 bases). V lost 10 bases and J 12 bases, leaving 13 bases between the germline ends. The CDR3 runs 10 residues. CDR1 and CDR2 from the germline V gene are MNHEY and SVGAGI. CDR3 coding DNA: TGTGCCACAGATTTCACAGGGCAGTTCTTC. This gives the protein CATDFTGQFF.

This clone was found once. The V gene is TRBV29-1, the J gene TRBJ1-4, with a tentative D call TRBD1 (6 bases). Trimming removed 7 bases from V and 3 bases from J, with 12 bases in between. The CDR3 totals 13 residues. Germline assignment: CDR1 SQVTM and CDR2 ANQGSEA. The DNA of the CDR3 is TGCAGCGCAATCAGGGGTTCTAATGAAAAACTGTTTTTT. As protein: CSAIRGSNEKLFF.

This chain connects TRBV5-1 to TRBJ1-5; weak D call: TRBD1 (6 bases). V lost 3 bases and J 7 bases, leaving 17 bases between the germline ends. The CDR3 extends over 15 amino acids. The germline CDR1 and CDR2 sequences are SGHRS and YFSETQ. The CDR3 DNA sequence: TGCGCCAGCAGCTGGGGGGGGGCCGGATCCCAGCCCCAGCATTTT. Translation: CASSWGGAGSQPQHF.

The V gene is TRBV6-2 or TRBV6-3, the J gene TRBJ2-1, with a tentative D call TRBD2 (5 bases). V lost 6 bases to trimming and J lost 5 bases, with 17 bases between them. CDR3 length equals 15 residues. Germline V CDR1 and CDR2: MNHEY, SVGEGT. CDR3 in amino acids: CASSLPGLINNEQFF. CDR3 nucleotide sequence: TGTGCCAGCAGCCTCCCCGGACTTATCAACAATGAGCAGTTCTTC.

V is TRBV5-4 and J is TRBJ2-6; weak D call: TRBD2 (7 bases). Trimming removed 1 base at V and 4 bases at J, with 24 bases between. CDR1 SGHNT and CDR2 YYREEE come from the germline V gene (reference sequence). This CDR3 comprises 20 residues. The CDR3 DNA is TGTGCCAGCAGCTTGCTTTTTTCGCGGGCGGGGGCCGGGGGGGCCAACGTCCTGACTTTC. Translated, it gives CASSLLFSRAGAGGANVLTF.

Here the CDR3 reads CASGRTYEQYF. The DNA for the CDR3 is TGTGCCAGTGGACGGACCTACGAGCAGTACTTC. V gene TRBV10-3 combines with J gene TRBJ2-7; D gene uncertain. CDR3 length: 11 amino acids. V lost 10 bases to trimming and J lost 2 bases, with 9 bases between them. Germline V lookup: CDR1 ENHRY, CDR2 SYGVKD.

CDR3 amino acids: CASSPQRQNTEAFF. In nucleotides, the CDR3 is TGTGCCAGCAGCCCCCAGAGACAAAACACTGAAGCTTTCTTT. This chain joins TRBV5-6 and TRBJ1-1; D is ambiguous. This CDR3 comprises 14 residues. V was trimmed by 4 bases and J by 2 bases, leaving 12 bases between them. Germline V gives CDR1 SGHDT, CDR2 YYEEEE.